These 29 T cell receptor beta chains came from one sample sequenced in a study of blood T cell repertoires in COVID-19 (dated by TCRdb to between 2020 and 2021). The library was made by the immunoSEQ multiplex PCR assay. TCRdb mirrors the immuneACCESS table, restricted to in-frame sequences. Some clones are absent from its copies; in checked studies, under half trace to an unresolved V gene, and the reason for the others is unknown. This sample is represented by roughly 350,000 clones; about nine tenths of them were singletons. The ten largest make up 7.3% of the sample. Sequencing input: peripheral blood. The receptors shown here come from a woman aged 70-85 years with COVID-19, enrolled during active disease.

This sequence joins TRBV2 and TRBJ1-5; D is unresolved. There are 15 residues in the CDR3. CDR1 is SNHLY, CDR2 FYNNEI, per germline. V was clipped by 5 bases and J by 5 bases, with 16 bases between them. CDR3 loop: CASSPGNLNHQPQHF. As DNA, the CDR3 is TGTGCCAGCAGTCCCGGGAACTTGAATCATCAGCCCCAGCATTTT.

The gene calls are TRBV6-2 or TRBV6-3 and TRBJ1-2; 7 nucleotides agree with TRBD1. V was pared by 1 base and J by 2 bases, with 4 bases of the junction left unmatched. In germline, CDR1 is MNHEY, CDR2 SVGEGT. The CDR3 spans 15 residues. CDR3 nucleotide sequence: TGTGCCAGCAGTTACTATGCAGGGGGAAACTATGGCTACACCTTC. The encoded protein is CASSYYAGGNYGYTF.

This chain connects TRBV6-5 to TRBJ2-7; 7 bases map to TRBD1. The CDR3 is made up of 13 amino acids. V shed 9 bases, J shed 3 bases, and the junction held 8 bases outside the gene matches. Germline assignment: CDR1 MNHEY and CDR2 SVGAGI. CDR3 nucleotide sequence: TGTGCCAGTGTTGGGGCAGGGGGCTACGAGCAGTACTTC. It is translated as CASVGAGGYEQYF.

The chain recombines TRBV4-3 with TRBJ2-3; 7 bases align to TRBD2. CDR1 and CDR2 (germline): LGHNA, YSLEER. Trimming removed 3 bases from V and 5 bases from J; junction bases left unmatched: 14. The CDR3 extends over 17 amino acids. CDR3 loop: CASSHGIGAGQRDTQYF. DNA of the CDR3: TGCGCCAGCAGCCACGGAATAGGAGCGGGGCAGAGAGATACGCAGTATTTT.

The chain is built from TRBV5-1 and TRBJ2-3; D is possibly TRBD2 (6 bases). The CDR3 has 14 residues. Looked up from germline, CDR1 is SGHRS and CDR2 is YFSETQ. The ends were cut back, 7 bases at V and 0 bases at J, with 12 bases in the middle. This CDR3 reads CASRDFSSTDTQYF. The CDR3 DNA reads as TGCGCCAGCCGGGACTTTTCTAGCACAGATACGCAGTATTTT.

This rearrangement joins TRBV10-3 to TRBJ1-4; TRBD1 agrees at 9 bases. After removal of 0 bases from V and 7 bases from J, the junction contained 3 bases not matched to a gene. CDR1 and CDR2 from the germline V gene are ENHRY and SYGVKD. The CDR3 is 15 amino acids. The DNA of the CDR3 is TGTGCCATCAGTGAGTCCGGGACAGGGTTTGAAAAACTGTTTTTT. Its translation is CAISESGTGFEKLFF.

The chain employs TRBV5-6 and TRBJ1-1; 9 nucleotides agree with TRBD1. Germline V gene data show CDR1 as SGHDT and CDR2 as YYEEEE. The V and J ends lost 2 bases and 4 bases, in that order; junction bases with no gene match: 3. The CDR3 covers 14 residues. The CDR3 nucleotides are TGTGCCAGCAGCTTCGACAGGGGGGTCACTGAAGCTTTCTTT. This sequence encodes CASSFDRGVTEAFF.

This clone was seen just once. The chain recombines TRBV11-3 with TRBJ2-7; 9 bases map to TRBD1. V dropped 4 bases and J dropped 3; count of bases not matched to a gene: 4. Germline CDR1 is SGHNT and CDR2 is YENEEA. The CDR3 has 14 amino acids. CDR3 nucleotide sequence: TGTGCCAGCAGCTCTGGGGGACAGGGCTACGAGCAGTACTTC. Its protein is CASSSGGQGYEQYF. Together with reference TRBV11-3 and TRBJ2-7, the CDR3 gives the full variable domain: EAGVVQSPRYKIIEKKQPVAFWCNPISGHNTLYWYLQNLGQGPELLIRYENEEAVDDSQLPKDRFSAERLKGVDSTLKIQPAELGDSAVYLCASSSGGQGYEQYFGPGTRLTVT.

This chain uses TRBV7-2 with TRBJ2-7; TRBD2 matches at 7 bases. CDR3 length equals 15 residues. Trimming removed 5 bases from V and 0 bases from J; junction bases left unmatched: 7. Germline V gives CDR1 SGHTA, CDR2 FQGNSA. The CDR3 spells CASSRTRLSSYEQYF. CDR3 bases: TGTGCCAGCAGCCGGACTAGATTGAGCTCCTACGAGCAGTACTTC. The full variable domain, rest sourced from reference TRBV7-2 and TRBJ2-7, is GAGVSQSPSNKVTEKGKDVELRCDPISGHTALYWYRQSLGQGLEFLIYFQGNSAPDKSGLPSDRFSAERTGGSVSTLTIQRTQQEDSAVYLCASSRTRLSSYEQYFGPGTRLTVT.

The chain links TRBV4-1 to TRBJ1-2, with TRBD1 identical over 9 bases. After removal of 4 bases from V and 6 bases from J, the junction contained 6 bases not matched to a gene. The germline gives CDR1 MGHRA, CDR2 YSYEKL. This CDR3 region has 14 residues. The CDR3 reads CASSPLGTGNGYTF. CDR3 DNA: TGCGCCAGCAGCCCACTTGGGACAGGGAATGGCTACACCTTC.

The rearrangement joins TRBV7-6 to TRBJ2-5; 9 nucleotides match TRBD1. CDR1 and CDR2 from the germline V gene are SGHVS and FNYEAQ. CDR3 length: 15 residues. After removal of 5 bases from V and 5 bases from J, the junction contained 9 bases not matched to a gene. As DNA, the CDR3 is TGTGCCAGCAGCCGACCTCTCGGACAGGGGGAGACCCAGTACTTC. Its protein is CASSRPLGQGETQYF.

In this sample, this clone turned up once. The genes are TRBV6-6 and TRBJ1-4, with TRBD1 matching over 8 bases. V gave up 2 bases and J gave up 8 bases; unmatched junction bases: 4. CDR1 and CDR2 from the germline V gene are MNHNY and SVGAGI (reference sequence). This CDR3 is 14 amino acids long. In DNA, the CDR3 is TGTGCCAGCAGTTACACAGGGGGGGACGAAAAACTGTTTTTT. Residues: CASSYTGGDEKLFF.

The chain combines TRBV6-6 with TRBJ1-5; tentative D call: TRBD1 (5 bases). Trimming took off 2 bases at V and 7 bases at J, with 15 bases between the two ends. Germline-derived CDR1 and CDR2 are MNHNY and SVGAGI (reference sequence). CDR3 length equals 15 residues. The CDR3 sequence: CASSYMGGGDQPQHF. The DNA of the CDR3 is TGTGCCAGCAGTTACATGGGGGGGGGAGACCAGCCCCAGCATTTT.

The chain couples TRBV28 to TRBJ1-2, with D possibly being TRBD1 (6 bases). The CDR3 extends over 13 amino acids. CDR1 MDHEN and CDR2 SYDVKM come from the germline V gene. V lost 6 bases and J 8 bases, leaving 16 bases between the germline ends. As DNA, the CDR3 is TGTGCCAGCAGACCTACAGGGAATTTGGGCTACACCTTC. Its protein is CASRPTGNLGYTF.

The chain is built from TRBV6-5 and TRBJ1-1; 12 nucleotides line up with TRBD1. CDR1 and CDR2 from the germline V gene are MNHEY and SVGAGI. The junction had 7 bases not matched to a gene; V was cut back by 6 bases and J by 8 bases. The CDR3 extends over 14 amino acids. This CDR3 is CASRRSGTGGEAFF. The CDR3 DNA reads as TGTGCCAGCAGACGCTCCGGGACAGGGGGCGAAGCTTTCTTT.

The chain combines TRBV9 with TRBJ2-7, with a possible D match to TRBD2 (6 bases). The germline CDR1 and CDR2 sequences are SGDLS and YYNGEE. V lost 4 bases and J lost 1, with 15 bases in between. The CDR3 runs to 15 residues. The CDR3 coding sequence is TGTGCCAGCAGCTTAGGAGGGCTCCCGTCCTACGAGCAGTACTTC. This encodes CASSLGGLPSYEQYF.

This sequence joins TRBV18 and TRBJ1-5; D remains ambiguous. CDR3 length: 13 amino acids. Germline V gene lookup returns CDR1 KGHSH and CDR2 LQKENI. The germline V and J ends were trimmed by 2 bases and 7 bases, with 9 bases remaining between them. The CDR3 here is CASSPGSGQPQHF. For the CDR3, the DNA is TGTGCCAGCTCACCAGGGTCGGGACAGCCCCAGCATTTT.

V and J are TRBV14 and TRBJ1-4; D possibly corresponds to TRBD1 (5 bases). Trimming stripped 0 bases from V and 8 bases from J, with 13 bases between. This CDR3 comprises 15 residues. Germline V gene sequence: CDR1 SGHDN, CDR2 FVKESK. The CDR3 sequence is CASSQETVEGEKLFF. The CDR3 DNA sequence: TGTGCCAGCAGCCAAGAGACAGTCGAAGGAGAAAAACTGTTTTTT.

The J gene is TRBJ1-1, the V gene TRBV7-8, with D possibly being TRBD1 (6 bases). The CDR3 contains 13 residues. Looked up from germline, CDR1 is SGHVS and CDR2 is FQNEAQ. V lost 4 bases to trimming and J lost 1 base, with 7 bases between them. The CDR3 spells CASSYRENTEAFF. The DNA for the CDR3 is TGTGCCAGCAGCTACAGGGAGAACACTGAAGCTTTCTTT. Filled out from reference TRBV7-8 and TRBJ1-1, the complete variable domain reads GAGVSQSPRYKVAKRGQDVALRCDPISGHVSLFWYQQALGQGPEFLTYFQNEAQLDKSGLPSDRFFAERPEGSVSTLKIQRTQQEDSAVYLCASSYRENTEAFFGQGTRLTVV.

The chain combines TRBV30 with TRBJ2-2, with TRBD1 matching 8 bases. Trimming cost V 2 bases and J 2 bases; bases outside gene matches: 10. The CDR3 is 17 residues long. Per the germline V gene, CDR1 is GTSNPN and CDR2 is SVGIG (reference sequence). The DNA for the CDR3 is TGTGCCTGGAGTACGACTCCAGGACAGGGCAACACCGGGGAGCTGTTTTTT. It codes for CAWSTTPGQGNTGELFF. Complete variable domain (other parts from reference TRBV30 and TRBJ2-2): SQTIHQWPATLVQPVGSPLSLECTVEGTSNPNLYWYRQAAGRGLQLLFYSVGIGQISSEVPQNLSASRPQDRQFILSSKKLLLSDSGFYLCAWSTTPGQGNTGELFFGEGSRLTVL.

This chain connects TRBV2 to TRBJ2-7; 9 nucleotides match TRBD2. Germline V gene sequence: CDR1 SNHLY, CDR2 FYNNEI. The CDR3 consists of 16 residues. The V and J ends lost 6 bases and 5 bases, in that order; junction bases with no gene match: 14. The CDR3 protein is CASSALSRLAADEQYF. CDR3 nucleotide sequence: TGTGCCAGCAGCGCCCTCTCGAGACTAGCGGCTGACGAGCAGTACTTC.

The rearrangement joins TRBV28 to TRBJ1-2; 8 nucleotides match TRBD1. Germline lookup yields CDR1 MDHEN and CDR2 SYDVKM. Trimming cost V 2 bases and J 4 bases; bases outside gene matches: 3. The CDR3 is 14 amino acids. This chain's CDR3 is CASSLSDRGYGYTF. The CDR3 bases are TGTGCCAGCAGTTTAAGCGACAGGGGCTATGGCTACACCTTC.

The rearrangement joins TRBV28 to TRBJ1-2; the D gene is possibly TRBD1 (6 bases). Trimming left V 4 bases short and J 2 bases short, with 20 bases between. Germline assignment: CDR1 MDHEN and CDR2 SYDVKM. This CDR3 has 17 amino acids. CDR3 amino acids: CASSSWTALEENYGYTF. CDR3 DNA: TGTGCCAGCAGTTCTTGGACAGCACTTGAGGAGAACTATGGCTACACCTTC.

This chain connects TRBV9 to TRBJ1-6, with 7 bases lining up with TRBD1. There are 14 residues in the CDR3. Unmatched junction bases numbered 4, after V lost 4 bases and J lost 6 bases. Germline CDR1 reads SGDLS; CDR2 reads YYNGEE. The CDR3 sequence: CASSQQGINSPLHF. CDR3 nucleotide sequence: TGTGCCAGCAGCCAACAGGGGATTAATTCACCCCTCCACTTT.

This chain links TRBV7-8 with TRBJ2-7; D is uncertain. Germline lookup yields CDR1 SGHVS and CDR2 FQNEAQ. Trimming left V 6 bases short and J 4 bases short, with 13 bases between. The CDR3 runs 13 residues. In DNA, the CDR3 is TGTGCCAGCAGTCTGGGTCGGGTTTACGAGCAGTACTTC. Translation gives CASSLGRVYEQYF.

This sequence joins TRBV7-8 and TRBJ2-5; 11 bases match TRBD2. Germline CDR1 reads SGHVS; CDR2 reads FQNEAQ. This CDR3 comprises 15 residues. The V and J ends lost 3 bases and 4 bases, in that order; junction bases with no gene match: 4. This chain's CDR3 is CASSFSGGAGETQYF. CDR3 sequence (DNA): TGTGCCAGCAGCTTTAGCGGGGGGGCCGGAGAGACCCAGTACTTC.

This clone was seen only once. The chain is built from TRBV7-2 and TRBJ2-2; D uncertain. Germline-derived CDR1 and CDR2 are SGHTA and FQGNSA. With 5 bases removed from V and 1 base from J, the gap between germline ends came to 8 bases. The CDR3 is 14 amino acids. The CDR3 is CASSPTRNTGELFF. In DNA form, the CDR3 reads TGTGCCAGCAGCCCCACGCGGAACACCGGGGAGCTGTTTTTT. The full variable domain, with the rest looked up from reference TRBV7-2 and TRBJ2-2, is GAGVSQSPSNKVTEKGKDVELRCDPISGHTALYWYRQSLGQGLEFLIYFQGNSAPDKSGLPSDRFSAERTGGSVSTLTIQRTQQEDSAVYLCASSPTRNTGELFFGEGSRLTVL.

This sequence joins TRBV9 and TRBJ2-5, with 14 positions matching TRBD2. J was trimmed by 2 bases and V by 3 bases; bases with no gene match: 15. The CDR3 contains 20 residues. Germline CDR1 is SGDLS and CDR2 is YYNGEE. The CDR3 DNA reads as TGTGCCAGCAGCGCCCGGACTAGCGGGGGGTCACGAACAGGTCAAGAGACCCAGTACTTC. This encodes CASSARTSGGSRTGQETQYF.

The rearrangement joins TRBV19 to TRBJ1-1, with D unclear. In germline, CDR1 is LNHDA, CDR2 SQIVND (reference sequence). The CDR3 contains 13 residues. The V end was cut by 4 bases, the J end by 5 bases, with 11 bases between. The CDR3 loop is CASSKEELTEAFF. Written as DNA, the CDR3 is TGTGCCAGTAGTAAAGAGGAGTTAACTGAAGCTTTCTTT.